This T cell receptor beta chain emerged from a study of response to subunit inactivated influenza vaccine. A single record per CDR3 protein comes from TCRdb applying MiXCR to the RT-PCR reads. The sample carries 300,000 to 350,000 distinct CDR3 sequences, just over 20% recorded once. The length of the CDR3 is 16 residues. Germline CDR1 is SGHRS and CDR2 is YFSETQ. Unmatched junction bases numbered 5, after V lost 2 bases and J lost 1 base. The rearrangement uses TRBV5-1 and TRBJ2-4, with 8 bases lining up with TRBD1. Here the sequenced sample was PBMCs from blood, taken 21 months after vaccination. The receptor was isolated from a man aged 50-75 years who received an inactivated influenza vaccine. The CDR3 region is CASSFGDRGAKNIQYF. The CDR3, as DNA: TGCGCCAGCAGCTTTGGTGACAGGGGTGCCAAAAACATTCAGTACTTC.